Included here is one T cell receptor (beta chain) sequence, with context. These data belong to a study of CD8 T cells in Susac syndrome. Looking at the study overall: Patients with Susac syndrome who were sequenced included more than 5 with active disease and under ten in remission.

The trim removed 2 bases at V and 5 bases at J, leaving 3 bases unmatched. Germline CDR1 SGHRS, CDR2 YFSETQ. This CDR3 has 15 residues. Random hexamers were used to reverse transcribe an amount of roughly 0.45 to 1 ug RNA. Amplification of TCR beta CDR3 across 54 Vbeta and 13 Jbeta was performed with immunoSEQ multiplex PCR. In TCRdb, the immunoSEQ multiplex PCR reads were re-called with MiXCR into one record per CDR3 protein. Of around 170,000 distinct CDR3 sequences listed, 85% to 95% are singletons. This chain links TRBV5-1 with TRBJ2-1; 11 nucleotides align to TRBD2. What was sequenced was CD8+ T cells from PBMCs. The TCR comes from a human donor with Susac syndrome. CDR3 sequence (DNA): TGCGCCAGCAGCTTACCGGGACTAGCGGACAATGAGCAGTTCTTC. Translating gives CASSLPGLADNEQFF.